This passage covers 31 T cell receptor beta chains from one sample sequenced in a study of shared clonotypes between healthy human individuals. Method: immunoSEQ multiplex PCR; TCRdb's copy keeps in-frame clones and lacks some. The repertoire holds 2 million to 2.5 million clones, about 90% seen once, with around 0.4% in the top ten. Material for sequencing was naive CD4+ T cells from PBMCs. Documented subset: CD45RA+ positively selected. All receptors derive from a man aged 18 to 29 in good health. Some clones in this sample may be carry-over from other donors' samples.

CDR3: CASSPNSRASGRHEQYF. The CDR3 region has the DNA TGCGCCAGCAGCCCTAACTCTCGGGCTAGCGGGAGACACGAGCAGTACTTC. The genes are TRBV5-1 and TRBJ2-7, with 10 bases identical to TRBD2. V lost 4 bases and J lost 5; bases outside the gene matches: 15. The CDR3 sequence is 17 residues long. The germline CDR1 and CDR2 sequences are SGHRS and YFSETQ.

The V and J genes are TRBV19 and TRBJ1-4; D gene ambiguous. Germline V gene data show CDR1 as LNHDA and CDR2 as SQIVND (reference sequence). This CDR3 contains 16 residues. Trimming left V 8 bases short and J 0 bases short, with 16 bases between. The CDR3 is CASRGTGFATNEKLFF. As DNA, the CDR3 is TGTGCCAGTCGAGGAACCGGATTTGCAACTAATGAAAAACTGTTTTTT.

V is TRBV5-1 and J is TRBJ2-1, with D hard to call. The CDR3 spans 15 residues. CDR1 SGHRS and CDR2 YFSETQ come from the germline V gene. V lost 0 bases and J lost 2, with 9 bases in between. Written as DNA, the CDR3 is TGCGCCAGCAGCTTGGCCTTGGGTACCTACAATGAGCAGTTCTTC. Its protein product is CASSLALGTYNEQFF.

The V gene is TRBV5-1, the J gene TRBJ2-1, with TRBD1 identical over 7 bases. The CDR3 consists of 15 residues. CDR1 and CDR2 from the germline V gene are SGHRS and YFSETQ. After removal of 4 bases from V and 0 bases from J, the junction contained 4 bases not matched to a gene. The CDR3 coding sequence is TGCGCCAGCAGCCAGGGACAGCCCTCCTACAATGAGCAGTTCTTC. Translating it yields CASSQGQPSYNEQFF.

The chain links TRBV18 to TRBJ2-5; D unresolved. Germline-derived CDR1 and CDR2 are KGHSH and LQKENI. This CDR3 contains 14 residues. V gave up 6 bases and J gave up 1 base, with 12 bases separating them. CDR3 coding DNA: TGTGCCAGCTCCCTAGGACCGACCCAAGAGACCCAGTACTTC. Its translation is CASSLGPTQETQYF. The full variable domain, rest sourced from reference TRBV18 and TRBJ2-5, is NAGVMQNPRHLVRRRGQEARLRCSPMKGHSHVYWYRQLPEEGLKFMVYLQKENIIDESGMPKERFSAEFPKEGPSILRIQQVVRGDSAAYFCASSLGPTQETQYFGPGTRLLVL.

This chain connects TRBV5-1 to TRBJ2-2; TRBD2 matches 12 bases. This CDR3 is built from 18 residues. With V trimmed by 6 bases and J by 3 bases, 12 bases remained unmatched. The germline CDR1 and CDR2 sequences are SGHRS and YFSETQ. The CDR3 coding sequence is TGCGCCAGCACTCCCCGGACTAGCGGGACCGCGGACACCGGGGAGCTGTTTTTT. Encoded protein: CASTPRTSGTADTGELFF. Using reference TRBV5-1 and TRBJ2-2 for the parts outside the CDR3, the full variable domain is KAGVTQTPRYLIKTRGQQVTLSCSPISGHRSVSWYQQTPGQGLQFLFEYFSETQRNKGNFPGRFSGRQFSNSRSEMNVSTLELGDSALYLCASTPRTSGTADTGELFFGEGSRLTVL.

The rearrangement links TRBV6-1 to TRBJ1-1, with a weak D call TRBD1 (5 bases). The germline V gene has CDR1 MNHNS and CDR2 SASEGT. The CDR3 runs 13 residues. Between the trimmed V and J ends, which lost 0 bases and 3 bases, there was a span of 5 bases. CDR3 DNA sequence: TGTGCCAGCAGTGAAGCCAGGGACACTGAAGCTTTCTTT. Translated: CASSEARDTEAFF.

This CDR3 is CASSQDNSGRAWDYEQYF. The DNA for the CDR3 is TGTGCCAGCAGCCAAGATAATAGCGGGAGGGCCTGGGACTACGAGCAGTACTTC. This sequence joins TRBV14 and TRBJ2-7; 11 bases agree with TRBD2. V lost 0 bases to trimming and J lost 3 bases; unmatched junction nucleotides: 10. CDR3 size: 18 residues. Germline V lookup: CDR1 SGHDN, CDR2 FVKESK. Based on the CDR3 plus reference TRBV14 and TRBJ2-7, the full variable domain is EAGVTQFPSHSVIEKGQTVTLRCDPISGHDNLYWYRRVMGKEIKFLLHFVKESKQDESGMPNNRFLAERTGGTYSTLKVQPAELEDSGVYFCASSQDNSGRAWDYEQYFGPGTRLTVT.

On this clone itself: Different DNA sequences within this sample yield the same CDR3. This rearrangement joins TRBV6-6 to TRBJ2-2; D remains ambiguous. From germline, CDR1 is MNHNY and CDR2 SVGAGI (reference sequence). The CDR3 has 14 amino acids. V gave up 0 bases and J gave up 4 bases, with 6 bases separating them. The chain's CDR3 is CASSYSGGTGELFF. The CDR3 coding sequence is TGTGCCAGCAGTTACTCGGGTGGCACCGGGGAGCTGTTTTTT.

CDR3 loop: CASSLAPGAQHF. The CDR3 DNA is TGTGCCAGCAGCTTAGCCCCAGGGGCCCAGCATTTT. This chain joins TRBV5-8 and TRBJ1-5; a weak D match, TRBD1 (6 bases). The germline V gene encodes CDR1 SGHTS and CDR2 YDEGEE. V lost 2 bases to trimming and J lost 11 bases, with 11 bases between them. The length of the CDR3 is 12 residues.

V is TRBV5-1 and J is TRBJ1-1; no definite D call. The ends were cut back, 0 bases at V and 1 base at J, with 7 bases in the middle. CDR1 and CDR2 (germline): SGHRS, YFSETQ. The CDR3 extends over 14 amino acids. DNA for the CDR3: TGCGCCAGCAGCTTGGAAGAAGCGAACACTGAAGCTTTCTTT. It codes for CASSLEEANTEAFF.

The genes are TRBV27 and TRBJ2-2, with 10 bases aligning to TRBD2. The CDR3 extends over 15 amino acids. V dropped 1 base and J dropped 9; count of bases not matched to a gene: 5. CDR1 MNHEY and CDR2 SMNVEV come from the germline V gene (reference sequence). CDR3 in amino acids: CASSLLLAGTRELFF. CDR3 nucleotide sequence: TGTGCCAGCAGTTTATTACTAGCGGGGACCAGGGAGCTGTTTTTT.

On this clone: Other DNA sequences in the same sample also yield this CDR3. J is TRBJ2-5 and V is TRBV5-6; D is uncertain. The CDR3 has 13 amino acids. The V end was cut by 0 bases, the J end by 1 base, with 4 bases between. The germline CDR1 and CDR2 sequences are SGHDT and YYEEEE. DNA for the CDR3: TGTGCCAGCAGCTTGGCTGTCCAAGAGACCCAGTACTTC. Translating it yields CASSLAVQETQYF.

This chain joins TRBV7-2 and TRBJ2-6, with 8 bases matching TRBD1. The CDR3 contains 15 residues. CDR1 is SGHTA, CDR2 FQGNSA, per germline. J gave up 2 bases and V 5 bases, and 2 bases lay outside the gene matches. The CDR3 protein is CASSRTGTGANVLTF. The CDR3 bases are TGTGCCAGCAGCCGGACAGGGACTGGGGCCAACGTCCTGACTTTC.

In this sample, this clone turned up once. The chain carries TRBV5-4 and TRBJ1-2, with D hard to call. The germline gives CDR1 SGHNT, CDR2 YYREEE (reference sequence). The CDR3 contains 13 residues. V lost 0 bases to trimming and J lost 2 bases, with 5 bases between them. The CDR3 spells CASSLGMNYGYTF. DNA for the CDR3: TGTGCCAGCAGCTTGGGGATGAACTATGGCTACACCTTC.

The CDR3 sequence: CASSFLQGRWPGELFF. CDR3 sequence (DNA): TGTGCCAGCAGTTTTCTTCAGGGACGTTGGCCCGGGGAGCTGTTTTTT. This chain links TRBV27 with TRBJ2-2; D could derive from TRBD1 or TRBD2 (5 bases each). Trimming took 3 bases from V and 6 from J, leaving 17 bases between them. The length of the CDR3 is 16 residues. Germline CDR1 and CDR2: MNHEY and SMNVEV (reference sequence).

V and J are TRBV27 and TRBJ1-4; D gene ambiguous. Per the germline V gene, CDR1 is MNHEY and CDR2 is SMNVEV (reference sequence). The CDR3 consists of 13 residues. The V end lost 4 bases, the J end lost 8 bases, and 11 bases lay between the germline ends. The CDR3 DNA reads TGTGCCAGCAGTTCCTACCCACTCGAAAAACTGTTTTTT. It codes for CASSSYPLEKLFF.

The chain employs TRBV28 and TRBJ2-7; 7 bases are a match to TRBD1. Germline CDR1 is MDHEN and CDR2 is SYDVKM. J gave up 1 base and V 5 bases, and 8 bases lay outside the gene matches. There are 15 residues in the CDR3. The CDR3 here is CASSPPGQISYEQYF. DNA for the CDR3: TGTGCCAGCAGTCCTCCGGGACAGATATCCTACGAGCAGTACTTC.

The CDR3 bases are TGCGCCAGCAGCTACCTAGCGGGGGGCACAGATACGCAGTATTTT. This codes for CASSYLAGGTDTQYF. V and J are TRBV5-1 and TRBJ2-3; 10 nucleotides agree with TRBD2. The CDR3 is made up of 15 amino acids. Germline V gene sequence: CDR1 SGHRS, CDR2 YFSETQ. V shed 3 bases, J shed 1 base, and the junction held 2 bases outside the gene matches.

This chain links TRBV7-6 with TRBJ1-2, with D possibly TRBD1 on 5 matching bases. Trimming shortened V by 5 bases and J by 4 bases, and 17 bases separated the two germline ends. The CDR3 sequence is 15 residues long. CDR1 and CDR2 from the germline V gene are SGHVS and FNYEAQ. The CDR3 DNA is TGTGCCAGCAGCAGGGGTCCAGGAGCGGTCTATGGCTACACCTTC. The encoded protein is CASSRGPGAVYGYTF.

The V gene is TRBV4-3, the J gene TRBJ2-7; 11 positions match TRBD2. Germline lookup yields CDR1 LGHNA and CDR2 YSLEER. The CDR3 contains 16 residues. The trim removed 4 bases at V and 0 bases at J, leaving 5 bases unmatched. The DNA of the CDR3 is TGCGCCAGCAGCCGCGGACTAGCGGGCCCCTCCTACGAGCAGTACTTC. It encodes CASSRGLAGPSYEQYF.

J is TRBJ2-7 and V is TRBV6-6; D not resolved. The CDR3 loop spans 13 amino acids. Trimming took off 6 bases at V and 5 bases at J, with 14 bases between the two ends. Germline V gene sequence: CDR1 MNHNY, CDR2 SVGAGI (reference sequence). In nucleotides, the CDR3 is TGTGCCAGCAGCTCGGGCCTTGGGGACGAGCAGTACTTC. Protein sequence: CASSSGLGDEQYF.

V and J are TRBV7-2 and TRBJ2-5; weak D call: TRBD2 (6 bases). This CDR3 spans 13 amino acids. V dropped 5 bases and J dropped 5 bases, with 12 bases sitting between them. Per the germline V gene, CDR1 is SGHTA and CDR2 is FQGNSA. The CDR3: CASSPRRAETQYF. In DNA form, the CDR3 reads TGTGCCAGCAGCCCCAGGAGGGCGGAGACCCAGTACTTC.

The chain links TRBV19 to TRBJ1-1, with TRBD1 as a possible D gene (6 bases). With 4 bases removed from V and 7 bases from J, the gap between germline ends came to 13 bases. Germline assignment: CDR1 LNHDA and CDR2 SQIVND (reference sequence). This CDR3 has 13 residues. The CDR3 DNA is TGTGCCAGTAGTAGGCAGGGGCTCGGTGAAGCTTTCTTT. This encodes CASSRQGLGEAFF. The full variable domain, in which reference TRBV19 and TRBJ1-1 provide the parts outside the CDR3, is DGGITQSPKYLFRKEGQNVTLSCEQNLNHDAMYWYRQDPGQGLRLIYYSQIVNDFQKGDIAEGYSVSREKKESFPLTVTSAQKNPTAFYLCASSRQGLGEAFFGQGTRLTVV.

The chain is built from TRBV30 and TRBJ2-7, with 7 bases identical to TRBD1. This CDR3 comprises 12 residues. Germline-derived CDR1 and CDR2 are GTSNPN and SVGIG (reference sequence). The V and J ends lost 8 bases and 0 bases, in that order; junction bases with no gene match: 4. In DNA, the CDR3 is TGTGCCGGTGGACAGGACTCCTACGAGCAGTACTTC. Its translation is CAGGQDSYEQYF.

The V call is TRBV28, the J call TRBJ2-5; a possible D gene is TRBD1 (6 bases). The CDR3 runs to 15 residues. Germline values: CDR1 MDHEN, CDR2 SYDVKM. The germline V and J ends were trimmed by 5 bases and 2 bases, with 15 bases remaining between them. In nucleotides, the CDR3 is TGTGCCAGCAGTCAACAGGGACGGGGACAAGAGACCCAGTACTTC. Translating gives CASSQQGRGQETQYF. The full variable domain, rest sourced from reference TRBV28 and TRBJ2-5, is DVKVTQSSRYLVKRTGEKVFLECVQDMDHENMFWYRQDPGLGLRLIYFSYDVKMKEKGDIPEGYSVSREKKERFSLILESASTNQTSMYLCASSQQGRGQETQYFGPGTRLLVL.

J is TRBJ2-1 and V is TRBV5-1; D remains unclear. Germline CDR1 is SGHRS and CDR2 is YFSETQ. The CDR3 extends over 12 amino acids. Trimming removed 0 bases at V and 8 bases at J, with 6 bases between. This chain's CDR3 is CASSLDTHEQFF. CDR3 in DNA: TGCGCCAGCAGCTTGGATACCCATGAGCAGTTCTTC.

The chain uses TRBV14 and TRBJ1-4; maybe TRBD1 (5 bases). This CDR3 is built from 15 residues. V lost 6 bases and J 8 bases, leaving 19 bases between the germline ends. The V gene's germline CDR1 is SGHDN and CDR2 FVKESK. CDR3: CASRQSAGRSEKLFF. The CDR3 nucleotides are TGTGCCAGCAGACAGTCGGCGGGACGATCGGAAAAACTGTTTTTT.

The chain couples TRBV5-1 to TRBJ2-7, with TRBD2 as a possible D gene (7 bases). The germline gives CDR1 SGHRS, CDR2 YFSETQ. Trimming left V 4 bases short and J 4 bases short, with 15 bases between. This CDR3 contains 14 residues. For the CDR3, the DNA is TGCGCCAGCAGCCCCCCGGGGGGCAAATACGAGCAGTACTTC. Protein sequence: CASSPPGGKYEQYF.

V and J are TRBV5-1 and TRBJ2-6, with 7 positions matching TRBD1. The CDR3 loop spans 14 amino acids. V lost 3 bases to trimming and J lost 12 bases; unmatched junction nucleotides: 9. Germline V CDR1 and CDR2: SGHRS, YFSETQ. The CDR3 here is CASSSLGTDGVLTF. The DNA of the CDR3 is TGCGCCAGCAGCTCCCTCGGGACAGATGGCGTCCTGACTTTC.

The chain links TRBV5-1 to TRBJ1-3, with no clear D. Germline V gene data show CDR1 as SGHRS and CDR2 as YFSETQ. Trimming took off 1 base at V and 3 bases at J, with 11 bases between the two ends. CDR3 length equals 15 residues. CDR3 coding DNA: TGCGCCAGCAGCTTGTCTTGGGTTCGTGGAAACACCATATATTTT. It encodes CASSLSWVRGNTIYF.